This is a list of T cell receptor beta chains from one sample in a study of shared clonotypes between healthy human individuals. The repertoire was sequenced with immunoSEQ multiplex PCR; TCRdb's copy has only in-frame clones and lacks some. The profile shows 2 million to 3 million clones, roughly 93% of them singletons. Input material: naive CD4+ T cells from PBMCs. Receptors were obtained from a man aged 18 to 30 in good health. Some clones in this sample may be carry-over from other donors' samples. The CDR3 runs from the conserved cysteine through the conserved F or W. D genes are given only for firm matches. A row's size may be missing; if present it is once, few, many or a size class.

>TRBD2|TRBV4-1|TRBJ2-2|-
TGCGCCAGCAGCCAGCTAGCGGGAGTTCCCGGGGAGCTGTTTTTT
CASSQLAGVPGELFF
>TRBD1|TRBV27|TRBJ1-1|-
TGTGCCAGCAGTGGGGAGGGGGCGCCGCACACTGAAGCTTTCTTT
CASSGEGAPHTEAFF
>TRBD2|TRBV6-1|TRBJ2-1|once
TGTGCCAGCAGTGCGGGACTAGCGGCCTACAATGAGCAGTTCTTC
CASSAGLAAYNEQFF
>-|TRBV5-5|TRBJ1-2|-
TGTGCCAGCAGCCCGGGGGCCCATTATGGCTACACCTTC
CASSPGAHYGYTF
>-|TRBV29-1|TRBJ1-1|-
TGCAGCGTTGCTGGACAGTTGAACACTGAAGCTTTCTTT
CSVAGQLNTEAFF
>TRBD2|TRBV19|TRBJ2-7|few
TGTGCCAGTAGTAGGCGCGGGAGTTACCACGAGCAGTACTTC
CASSRRGSYHEQYF
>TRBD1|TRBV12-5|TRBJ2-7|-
TGTGCTAGTGGATATACAGGGGGCCGCTACGAGCAGTACTTC
CASGYTGGRYEQYF
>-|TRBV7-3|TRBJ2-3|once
TGTGCCAGCAGCTTAAGAAACAGGGTGGGGGATACGCAGTATTTT
CASSLRNRVGDTQYF
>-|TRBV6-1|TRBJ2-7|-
TGTGCCAGCAGTACAGCTCTAGGCTCCTACGAGCAGTACTTC
CASSTALGSYEQYF
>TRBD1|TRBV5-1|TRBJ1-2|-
TGCGCCAGCAGCTCGGACAGGGCGTCAGGAACCTTC
CASSSDRASGTF
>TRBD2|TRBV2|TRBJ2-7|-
TGTGCCAGCAGCGGACTAGTTTACGAGCAGTACTTC
CASSGLVYEQYF
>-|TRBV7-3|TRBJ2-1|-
TGTGCCAGCAGCTCGGCGGGACGGGACTACAATGAGCAGTTCTTC
CASSSAGRDYNEQFF
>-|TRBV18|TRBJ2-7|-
TGTGCCAGCTCACCACCGGACAGCTCCTACGAGCAGTACTTC
CASSPPDSSYEQYF
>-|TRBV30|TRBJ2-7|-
TGTGCCTGGAGTGCCTTACTCGAGCAGTACTTC
CAWSALLEQYF
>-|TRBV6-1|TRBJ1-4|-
TGTGCCACTAACGACAACCCTACTGAAAAACTGTTTTTT
CATNDNPTEKLFF
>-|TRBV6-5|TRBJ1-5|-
TGTGCCAGCAGTCCGGGACAAGGTAATCAGCCCCAGCATTTT
CASSPGQGNQPQHF
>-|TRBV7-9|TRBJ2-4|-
TGTGCCAGCAGCTTTTCCGGCGGTAATTTAGCCAAAAACATTCAGTACTTC
CASSFSGGNLAKNIQYF
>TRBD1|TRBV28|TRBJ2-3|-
TGTGCCAGCAGTCTGCAATTGGGACAGGGGACCTTCACAGATACGCAGTATTTT
CASSLQLGQGTFTDTQYF
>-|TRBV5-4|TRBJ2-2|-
TGTGCCAGCAGCTTGCCAGGGAACACCGGGGAGCTGTTTTTT
CASSLPGNTGELFF
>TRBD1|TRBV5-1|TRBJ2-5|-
TGCGCCAGCAGCTTGGGACAGGGGGCCCCAGAGACCCAGTACTTC
CASSLGQGAPETQYF
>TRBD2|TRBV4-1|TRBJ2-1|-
TGCGCCAGCAGCCACTCAAAGGTGGTAGCTAGCGGGGACAATGAGCAGTTCTTC
CASSHSKVVASGDNEQFF
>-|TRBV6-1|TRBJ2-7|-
TGTGCCAGCACTATATCGGGGGCCTTGGGGGAGCAGTACTTC
CASTISGALGEQYF
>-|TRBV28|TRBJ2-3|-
TGTGCCAGCAACGTGAACACAGATACGCAGTATTTT
CASNVNTDTQYF
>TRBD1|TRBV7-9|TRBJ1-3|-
TGTGCCAGCAGCTTAGGGACAGGGAGAGGAAACACCATATATTTT
CASSLGTGRGNTIYF
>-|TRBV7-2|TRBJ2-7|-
TGTGCCAGCAGCTTAGCCAGGGAGGACGAGCAGTACTTC
CASSLAREDEQYF
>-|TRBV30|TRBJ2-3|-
TGTGCCTGGAGTGTACGGGGAGATACGCAGTATTTT
CAWSVRGDTQYF
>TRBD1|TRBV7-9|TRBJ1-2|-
TGTGCCGCGTCGGACACAGGGGACACAGGCTACACCTTC
CAASDTGDTGYTF
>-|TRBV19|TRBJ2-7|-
TGTGCCAGTAGTCCGAGACTAGTCCCCAGAGAGCAGTACTTC
CASSPRLVPREQYF
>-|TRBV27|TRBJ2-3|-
TGTGCCAGCAGTACGGGGGTGGGCACAGATACGCAGTATTTT
CASSTGVGTDTQYF
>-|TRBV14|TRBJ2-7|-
TGTGCCAGCAGCCCCCAAACTTCCAGGCTGCATTACGAGCAGTACTTC
CASSPQTSRLHYEQYF
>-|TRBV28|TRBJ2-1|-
TGTGCCAGCAGTTTATACGGCAGAAAGCAGTTCTTC
CASSLYGRKQFF
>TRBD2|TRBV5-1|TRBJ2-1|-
TGCGCCAGCAGCTTGATGAGCGGGAAGGCGAATGAGCAGTTCTTC
CASSLMSGKANEQFF
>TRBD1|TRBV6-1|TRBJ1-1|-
TGTGCCAGCACCGGACAGGGGGGAGTGAACACTGAAGCTTTCTTT
CASTGQGGVNTEAFF
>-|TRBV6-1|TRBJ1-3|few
TGTGCCAGCAGAGCGGACAGAACTGGAAACACCATATATTTT
CASRADRTGNTIYF
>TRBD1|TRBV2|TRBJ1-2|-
TGTGCCAGCAGTGAAGTAAGGGTCTCCAGGGGGCGTGGCTACACCTTC
CASSEVRVSRGRGYTF
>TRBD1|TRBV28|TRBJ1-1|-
TGTGCCAGCAGTGACGGACAGGGGAGAACTGAAGCTTTCTTT
CASSDGQGRTEAFF
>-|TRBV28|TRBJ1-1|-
TGTGCCAGCAGTGAGACACAGAACACTGAAGCTTTCTTT
CASSETQNTEAFF
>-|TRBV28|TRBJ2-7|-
TGTGCCAGCAGTTTGTCGTTCCACGAGCAGTACTTC
CASSLSFHEQYF
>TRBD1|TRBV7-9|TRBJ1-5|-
TGTGCCAGCAGCTTAGGCGTGGCGGGACAGGGTTACAATCAGCCCCAGCATTTT
CASSLGVAGQGYNQPQHF
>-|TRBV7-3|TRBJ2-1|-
TGTGCCAGCAGCGCAGGGGGGTTTATCAATGAGCAGTTCTTC
CASSAGGFINEQFF
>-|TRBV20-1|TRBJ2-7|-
TGCAGTGCTAGTTGGCCCTACGAGCAGTACTTC
CSASWPYEQYF
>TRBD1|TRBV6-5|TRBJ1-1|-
TGTGCCAGCAGCCTCGGGACAGGGGTTACTGAAGCTTTCTTT
CASSLGTGVTEAFF
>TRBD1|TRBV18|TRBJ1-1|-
TGTGCCAGCTCACTGGGACAGGGGGGAAACACTGAAGCTTTCTTT
CASSLGQGGNTEAFF
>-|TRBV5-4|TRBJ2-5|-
TGTGCCAGCAGCCACACAGGCGGGACCCCTGAGACCCAGTACTTC
CASSHTGGTPETQYF
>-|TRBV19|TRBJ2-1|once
TGTGCCAGTAAATGGGACTGGAGATACAATGAGCAGTTCTTC
CASKWDWRYNEQFF
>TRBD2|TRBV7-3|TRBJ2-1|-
TGTGCCAGCAGCTTAGGCTCGGGACTAGCGGTACCTAACAATGAGCAGTTCTTC
CASSLGSGLAVPNNEQFF